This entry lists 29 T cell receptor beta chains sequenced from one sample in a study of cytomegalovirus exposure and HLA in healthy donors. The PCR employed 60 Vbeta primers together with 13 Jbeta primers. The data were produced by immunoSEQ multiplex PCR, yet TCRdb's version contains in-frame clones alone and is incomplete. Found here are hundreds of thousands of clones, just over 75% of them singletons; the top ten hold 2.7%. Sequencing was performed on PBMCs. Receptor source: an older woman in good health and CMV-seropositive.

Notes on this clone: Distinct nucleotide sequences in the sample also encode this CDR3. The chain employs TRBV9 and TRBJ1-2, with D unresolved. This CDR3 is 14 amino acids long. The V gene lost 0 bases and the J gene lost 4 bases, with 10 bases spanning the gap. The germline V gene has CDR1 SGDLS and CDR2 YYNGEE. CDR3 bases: TGTGCCAGCAGCGTAGGCGGGGAGGGCTATGGCTACACCTTC. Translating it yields CASSVGGEGYGYTF.

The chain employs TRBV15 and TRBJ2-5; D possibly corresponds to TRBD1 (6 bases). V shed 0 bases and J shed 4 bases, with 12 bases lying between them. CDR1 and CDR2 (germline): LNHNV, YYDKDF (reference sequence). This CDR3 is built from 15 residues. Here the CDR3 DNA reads TGTGCCACCAGCAGAGATTCCGACAGGAGAGAGACCCAGTACTTC. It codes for CATSRDSDRRETQYF.

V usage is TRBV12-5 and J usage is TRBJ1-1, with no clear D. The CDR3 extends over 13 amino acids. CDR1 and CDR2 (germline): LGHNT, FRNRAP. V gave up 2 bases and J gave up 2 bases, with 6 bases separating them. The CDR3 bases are TGTGCTAGTGGTTTGCAAACTAACACTGAAGCTTTCTTT. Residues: CASGLQTNTEAFF. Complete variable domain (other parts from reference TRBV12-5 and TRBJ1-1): DARVTQTPRHKVTEMGQEVTMRCQPILGHNTVFWYRQTMMQGLELLAYFRNRAPLDDSGMPKDRFSAEMPDATLATLKIQPSEPRDSAVYFCASGLQTNTEAFFGQGTRLTVV.

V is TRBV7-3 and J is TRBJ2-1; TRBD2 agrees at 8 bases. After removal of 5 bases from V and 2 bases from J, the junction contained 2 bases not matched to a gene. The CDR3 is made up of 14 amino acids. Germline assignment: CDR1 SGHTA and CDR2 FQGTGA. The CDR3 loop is CASSERGTYNEQFF. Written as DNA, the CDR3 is TGTGCCAGCAGCGAGCGGGGGACCTACAATGAGCAGTTCTTC.

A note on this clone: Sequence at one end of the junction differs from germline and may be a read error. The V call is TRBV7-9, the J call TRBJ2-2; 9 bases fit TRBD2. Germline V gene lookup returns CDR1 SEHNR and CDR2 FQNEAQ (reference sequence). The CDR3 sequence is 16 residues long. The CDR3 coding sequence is TGTTCCAGCAACCCACTAGCGGGCTCTAACACCGGGGAGCTGTTTTTT. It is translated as CSSNPLAGSNTGELFF.

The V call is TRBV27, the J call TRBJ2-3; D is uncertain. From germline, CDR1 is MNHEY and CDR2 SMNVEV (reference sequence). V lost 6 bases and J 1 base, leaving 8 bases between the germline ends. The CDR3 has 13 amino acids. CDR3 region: CASRSRGTDTQYF. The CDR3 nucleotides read TGTGCCAGCAGAAGCCGGGGCACAGATACGCAGTATTTT.

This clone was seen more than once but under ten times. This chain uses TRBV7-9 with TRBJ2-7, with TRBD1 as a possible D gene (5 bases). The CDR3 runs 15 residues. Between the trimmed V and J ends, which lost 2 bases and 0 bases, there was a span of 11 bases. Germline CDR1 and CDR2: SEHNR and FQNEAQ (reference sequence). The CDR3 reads CASSLIGQGSYEQYF. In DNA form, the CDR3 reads TGTGCCAGCAGCTTAATAGGGCAGGGCTCCTACGAGCAGTACTTC. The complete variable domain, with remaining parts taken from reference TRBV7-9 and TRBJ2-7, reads DTGVSQNPRHKITKRGQNVTFRCDPISEHNRLYWYRQTLGQGPEFLTYFQNEAQLEKSRLLSDRFSAERPKGSFSTLEIQRTEQGDSAMYLCASSLIGQGSYEQYFGPGTRLTVT.

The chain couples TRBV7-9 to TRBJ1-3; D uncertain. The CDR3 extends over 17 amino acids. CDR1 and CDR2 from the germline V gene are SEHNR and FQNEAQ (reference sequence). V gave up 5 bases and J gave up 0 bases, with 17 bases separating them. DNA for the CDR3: TGTGCCAGCAGCGTCGCGGAAGGACTCAGCTCTGGAAACACCATATATTTT. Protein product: CASSVAEGLSSGNTIYF.

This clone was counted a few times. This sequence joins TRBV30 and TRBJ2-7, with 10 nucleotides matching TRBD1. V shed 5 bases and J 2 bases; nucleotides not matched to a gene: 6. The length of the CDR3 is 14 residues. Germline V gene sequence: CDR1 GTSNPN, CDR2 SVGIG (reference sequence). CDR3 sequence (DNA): TGTGCCTGGGGCCCTGGGACAGGGGCCTACGAGCAGTACTTC. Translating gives CAWGPGTGAYEQYF.

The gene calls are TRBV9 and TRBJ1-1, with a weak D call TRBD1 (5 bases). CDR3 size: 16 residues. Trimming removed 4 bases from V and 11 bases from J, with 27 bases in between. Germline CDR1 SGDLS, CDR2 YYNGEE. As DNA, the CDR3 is TGTGCCAGCAGCATCACCGACGGTGGGGCAAGAGGTGGGGCTTTCTTT. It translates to CASSITDGGARGGAFF.

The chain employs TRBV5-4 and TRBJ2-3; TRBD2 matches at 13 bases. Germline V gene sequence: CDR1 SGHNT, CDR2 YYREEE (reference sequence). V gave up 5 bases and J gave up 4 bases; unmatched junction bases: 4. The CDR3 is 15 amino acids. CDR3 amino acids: CASSSGLAGPDTQYF. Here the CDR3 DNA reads TGTGCCAGCAGTTCGGGACTAGCGGGACCAGATACGCAGTATTTT.

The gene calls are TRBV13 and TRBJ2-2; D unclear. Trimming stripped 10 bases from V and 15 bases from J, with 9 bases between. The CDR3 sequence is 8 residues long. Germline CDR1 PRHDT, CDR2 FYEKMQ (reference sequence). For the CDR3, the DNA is TGTGCCAACAAGGCGGTGTTTTTT. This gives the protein CANKAVFF.

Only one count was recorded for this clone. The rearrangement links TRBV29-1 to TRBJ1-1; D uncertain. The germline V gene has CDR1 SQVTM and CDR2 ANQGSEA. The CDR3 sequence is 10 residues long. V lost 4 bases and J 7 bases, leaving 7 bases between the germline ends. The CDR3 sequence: CSVGEDEAFF. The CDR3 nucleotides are TGCAGCGTTGGGGAGGATGAAGCTTTCTTT.

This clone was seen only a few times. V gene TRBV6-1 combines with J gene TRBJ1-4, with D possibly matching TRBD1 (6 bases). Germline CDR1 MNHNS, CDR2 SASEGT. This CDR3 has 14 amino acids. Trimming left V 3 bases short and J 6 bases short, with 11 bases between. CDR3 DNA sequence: TGTGCCAGCAGTGACAGGGGCGGCGATGAAAAACTGTTTTTT. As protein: CASSDRGGDEKLFF.

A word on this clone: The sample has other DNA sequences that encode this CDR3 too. The CDR3 spells CASSLQGSSYEQYF. The CDR3 DNA is TGTGCCAGCAGCTTACAGGGTAGCTCCTACGAGCAGTACTTC. The rearrangement uses TRBV7-9 and TRBJ2-7, with a possible D match to TRBD1 (5 bases). This CDR3 is built from 14 residues. V was cut by 2 bases and J by 0 bases, with 8 bases left in between. CDR1 is SEHNR, CDR2 FQNEAQ, per germline (reference sequence).

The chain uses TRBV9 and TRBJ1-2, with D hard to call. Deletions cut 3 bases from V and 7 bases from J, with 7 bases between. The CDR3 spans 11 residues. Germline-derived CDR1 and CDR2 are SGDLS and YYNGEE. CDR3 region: CASSGWAGYTF. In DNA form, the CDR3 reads TGTGCCAGCAGCGGTTGGGCTGGCTACACCTTC.

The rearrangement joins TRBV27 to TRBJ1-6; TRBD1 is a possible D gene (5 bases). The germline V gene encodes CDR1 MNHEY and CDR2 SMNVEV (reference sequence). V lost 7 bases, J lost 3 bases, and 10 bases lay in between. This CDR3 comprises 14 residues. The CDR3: CASKAGGYNSPLHF. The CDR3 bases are TGTGCCAGCAAGGCGGGGGGCTATAATTCACCCCTCCACTTT.

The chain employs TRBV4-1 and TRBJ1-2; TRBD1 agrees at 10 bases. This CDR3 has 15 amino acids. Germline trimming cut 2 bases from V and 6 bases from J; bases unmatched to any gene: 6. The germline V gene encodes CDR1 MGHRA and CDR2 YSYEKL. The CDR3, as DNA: TGCGCCAGCAGCCAATCAGGGGACAGGGGCAATGGCTACACCTTC. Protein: CASSQSGDRGNGYTF.

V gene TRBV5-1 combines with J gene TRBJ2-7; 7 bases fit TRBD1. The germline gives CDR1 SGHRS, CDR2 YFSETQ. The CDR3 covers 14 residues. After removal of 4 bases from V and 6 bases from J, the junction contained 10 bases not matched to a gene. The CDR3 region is CASSLGQGVGEQYF. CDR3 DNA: TGCGCCAGCAGCCTAGGGCAGGGGGTAGGCGAGCAGTACTTC.

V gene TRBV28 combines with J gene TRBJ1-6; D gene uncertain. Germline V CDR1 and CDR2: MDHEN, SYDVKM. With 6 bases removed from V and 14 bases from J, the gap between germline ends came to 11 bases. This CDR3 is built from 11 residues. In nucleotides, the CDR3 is TGTGCCAGCAGCTACCTTCGGTCCCTCCACTTT. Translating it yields CASSYLRSLHF.

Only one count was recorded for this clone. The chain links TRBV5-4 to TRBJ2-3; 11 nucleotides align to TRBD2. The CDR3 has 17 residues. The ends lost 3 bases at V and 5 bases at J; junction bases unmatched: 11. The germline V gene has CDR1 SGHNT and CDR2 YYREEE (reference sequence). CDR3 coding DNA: TGTGCCAGCAGCTCATACGTTAGCGGGGGGGCGGGAGATACGCAGTATTTT. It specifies CASSSYVSGGAGDTQYF.

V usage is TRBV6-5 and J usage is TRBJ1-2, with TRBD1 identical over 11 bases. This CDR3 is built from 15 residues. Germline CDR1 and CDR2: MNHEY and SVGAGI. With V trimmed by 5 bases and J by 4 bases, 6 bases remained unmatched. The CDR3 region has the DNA TGTGCCAGCAGTGCGACCGGGACAGGGGGCTATGGCTACACCTTC. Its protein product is CASSATGTGGYGYTF.

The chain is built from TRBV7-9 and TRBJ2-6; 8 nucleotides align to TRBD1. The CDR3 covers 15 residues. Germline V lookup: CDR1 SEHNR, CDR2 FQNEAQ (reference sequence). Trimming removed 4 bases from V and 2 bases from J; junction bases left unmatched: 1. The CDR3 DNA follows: TGTGCCAGCAGCTCCAGGGGGCCTGGGGCCAACGTCCTGACTTTC. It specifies CASSSRGPGANVLTF.

CDR3 sequence (DNA): TGTGCCAGCAGCTTGTCACAGGGGGGTTCACCCCTCCACTTT. Translated: CASSLSQGGSPLHF. The chain uses TRBV7-9 and TRBJ1-6; 8 bases match TRBD1. Looked up from germline, CDR1 is SEHNR and CDR2 is FQNEAQ (reference sequence). The CDR3 is 14 residues long. J lost 9 bases, V lost 3 bases, and 4 bases had no gene match. Full variable domain (missing parts from reference TRBV7-9 and TRBJ1-6): DTGVSQNPRHKITKRGQNVTFRCDPISEHNRLYWYRQTLGQGPEFLTYFQNEAQLEKSRLLSDRFSAERPKGSFSTLEIQRTEQGDSAMYLCASSLSQGGSPLHFGNGTRLTVT.

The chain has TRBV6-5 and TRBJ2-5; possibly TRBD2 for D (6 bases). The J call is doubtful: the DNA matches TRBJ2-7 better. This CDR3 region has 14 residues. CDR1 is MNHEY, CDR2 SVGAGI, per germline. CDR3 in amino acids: CASTSPGAAYEQYF. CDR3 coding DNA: TGTGCCAGCACCTCGCCGGGAGCCGCCTACGAGCAGTACTTC.

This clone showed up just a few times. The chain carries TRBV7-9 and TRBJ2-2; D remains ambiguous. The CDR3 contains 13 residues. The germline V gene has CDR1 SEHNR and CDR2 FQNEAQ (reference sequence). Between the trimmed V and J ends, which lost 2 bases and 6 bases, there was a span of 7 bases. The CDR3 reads CASSLFRSGELFF. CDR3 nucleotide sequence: TGTGCCAGCAGCTTATTCAGGTCCGGGGAGCTGTTTTTT. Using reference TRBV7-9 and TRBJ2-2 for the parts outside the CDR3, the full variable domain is DTGVSQNPRHKITKRGQNVTFRCDPISEHNRLYWYRQTLGQGPEFLTYFQNEAQLEKSRLLSDRFSAERPKGSFSTLEIQRTEQGDSAMYLCASSLFRSGELFFGEGSRLTVL.

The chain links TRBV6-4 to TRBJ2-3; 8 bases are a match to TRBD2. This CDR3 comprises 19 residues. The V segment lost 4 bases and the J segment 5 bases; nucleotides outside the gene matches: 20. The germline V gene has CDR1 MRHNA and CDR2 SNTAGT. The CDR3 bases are TGTGCCAGCAGTGGGTATTCTCGTTCGAGCGGGAGAGTAGGAGATACGCAGTATTTT. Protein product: CASSGYSRSSGRVGDTQYF.

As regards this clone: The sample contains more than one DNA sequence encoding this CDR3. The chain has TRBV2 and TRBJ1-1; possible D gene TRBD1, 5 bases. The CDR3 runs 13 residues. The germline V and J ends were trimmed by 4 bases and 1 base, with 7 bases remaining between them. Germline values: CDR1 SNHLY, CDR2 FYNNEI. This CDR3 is CASSGQGNTEAFF. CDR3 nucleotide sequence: TGTGCCAGCAGTGGGCAGGGGAACACTGAAGCTTTCTTT.

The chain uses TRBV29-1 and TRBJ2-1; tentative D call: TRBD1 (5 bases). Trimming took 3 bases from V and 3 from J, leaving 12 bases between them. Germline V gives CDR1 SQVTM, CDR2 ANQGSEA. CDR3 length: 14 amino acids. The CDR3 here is CSVDRRQGYNEQFF. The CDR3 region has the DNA TGCAGCGTTGATCGTCGGCAGGGCTACAATGAGCAGTTCTTC.